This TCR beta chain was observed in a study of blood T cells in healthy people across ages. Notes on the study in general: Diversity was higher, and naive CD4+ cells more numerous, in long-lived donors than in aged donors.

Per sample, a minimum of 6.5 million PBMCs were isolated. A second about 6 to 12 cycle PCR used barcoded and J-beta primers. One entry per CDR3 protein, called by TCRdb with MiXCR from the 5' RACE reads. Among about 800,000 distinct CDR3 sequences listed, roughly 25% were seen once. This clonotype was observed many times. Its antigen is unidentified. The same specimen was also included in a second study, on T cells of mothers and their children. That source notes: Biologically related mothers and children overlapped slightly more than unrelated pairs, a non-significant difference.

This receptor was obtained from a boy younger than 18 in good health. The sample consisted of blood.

This CDR3 is CASSVDPTGGGNEQFF. For the CDR3, the DNA is TGTGCCAGCAGCGTAGACCCGACAGGGGGGGGCAATGAGCAGTTCTTC. The genes are TRBV9 and TRBJ2-1, with 9 bases identical to TRBD1. This CDR3 spans 16 amino acids. J gave up 6 bases and V 0 bases, and 7 bases lay outside the gene matches. The germline CDR1 and CDR2 sequences are SGDLS and YYNGEE.